The next 16 T cell receptor beta chains were all read from a single sample in a study of HIV-infected patients and healthy controls. TCRdb reprocessed the 5' RACE reads via MiXCR and lists one record per CDR3 protein. The data show around 64,000 distinct CDR3 sequences, around 17% seen once. Sequenced material: CD4+ T cells from blood. The receptors were sampled from a human donor in good health.

This clonotype was seen ten or more times. The rearrangement uses TRBV11-2 and TRBJ1-1; D is perhaps TRBD1 (6 bases). The ends were cut back, 1 base at V and 3 bases at J, with 12 bases in the middle. Germline V gene sequence: CDR1 SGHAT, CDR2 FQNNGV. CDR3 length equals 15 residues. CDR3 residues: CASSLVAGAYTEAFF. The DNA of the CDR3 is TGTGCCAGCAGCTTAGTGGCAGGGGCTTACACTGAAGCTTTCTTT.

The chain has TRBV5-1 and TRBJ1-1; D unclear. The V gene's germline CDR1 is SGHRS and CDR2 YFSETQ. The CDR3 loop spans 16 amino acids. Trimming stripped 3 bases from V and 0 bases from J, with 15 bases between. The CDR3 nucleotides are TGCGCCAGCAGCTCGAAGAAGGAACACATGAACACTGAAGCTTTCTTT. Protein product: CASSSKKEHMNTEAFF.

This clonotype was seen repeatedly, ten times or more. The rearrangement links TRBV28 to TRBJ2-4, with D possibly being TRBD1 or TRBD2 (5 bases each). Trimming cost V 5 bases and J 6 bases, with 14 bases left between them. The length of the CDR3 is 14 residues. Germline V lookup: CDR1 MDHEN, CDR2 SYDVKM. CDR3 in DNA: TGTGCCAGCAGTCGGGACCCAGCGGTAAACATTCAGTACTTC. It is translated as CASSRDPAVNIQYF.

The chain uses TRBV20-1 and TRBJ1-1, with D possibly being TRBD1 (5 bases). CDR3 length: 12 residues. V gave up 3 bases and J gave up 5 bases, with 10 bases separating them. Germline V CDR1 and CDR2: DFQATT, SNEGSKA (reference sequence). The CDR3 loop reads CSARAGGTEAFF. CDR3 DNA sequence: TGCAGTGCTAGGGCGGGGGGAACTGAAGCTTTCTTT.

This clonotype was picked up a small number of times. This rearrangement joins TRBV11-3 to TRBJ1-1; possible D gene TRBD1, 6 bases. V was cut by 5 bases and J by 2 bases, with 15 bases left in between. Looked up from germline, CDR1 is SGHNT and CDR2 is YENEEA. This CDR3 region has 15 residues. CDR3 nucleotide sequence: TGTGCCAGCAGCAGGTTGGGGGGCGTAAACACTGAAGCTTTCTTT. Translated: CASSRLGGVNTEAFF.

In its sample, this clonotype was seen a few times. The chain is built from TRBV30 and TRBJ2-2; 7 bases align to TRBD1. Germline V CDR1 and CDR2: GTSNPN, SVGIG (reference sequence). This CDR3 region has 15 residues. Trimming at V came to 0 bases and at J to 3 bases, leaving 4 bases not matched to a gene. The CDR3 protein is CAWSVRDRDTGELFF. CDR3 DNA sequence: TGTGCCTGGAGTGTACGAGACAGGGACACCGGGGAGCTGTTTTTT.

Only a few counts were recorded for this clonotype. V usage is TRBV6-1 and J usage is TRBJ1-2, with D unclear. V was trimmed by 6 bases and J by 1 base, leaving 9 bases between them. Germline-derived CDR1 and CDR2 are MNHNS and SASEGT. There are 13 residues in the CDR3. CDR3 DNA: TGTGCCAGCAGGTTGGCGGTTAACTATGGCTACACCTTC. Translating gives CASRLAVNYGYTF.

This clonotype was detected only a few times. This sequence joins TRBV7-2 and TRBJ2-7, with TRBD2 identical over 9 bases. The J segment lost 7 bases and the V segment lost 1 base, leaving 5 bases of the junction unmatched. This CDR3 has 14 amino acids. The V gene's germline CDR1 is SGHTA and CDR2 FQGNSA. The CDR3 nucleotides are TGTGCCAGCAGCTTAGTCCTTAGCGGGGGAGAGCAGTACTTC. Protein sequence: CASSLVLSGGEQYF.

The CDR3 spells CASSQLATNEKLFF. In DNA, the CDR3 is TGTGCCAGCAGCCAACTCGCAACTAATGAAAAACTGTTTTTT. The chain uses TRBV4-2 and TRBJ1-4; no reliable D call. The germline V gene encodes CDR1 LGHNA and CDR2 YNFKEQ. The CDR3 has 14 residues. The ends were cut back, 2 bases at V and 0 bases at J, with 4 bases in the middle.

V is TRBV6-2 or TRBV6-3 and J is TRBJ1-5; TRBD1 matches 9 bases. Germline CDR1 is MNHEY and CDR2 is SVGEGT. After removal of 2 bases from V and 0 bases from J, the junction contained 2 bases not matched to a gene. The CDR3 extends over 16 amino acids. The CDR3 protein is CASSYGQGYSNQPQHF. CDR3 sequence (DNA): TGTGCCAGCAGTTACGGACAGGGGTATAGCAATCAGCCCCAGCATTTT.

This rearrangement joins TRBV7-9 to TRBJ1-2; D unresolved. V lost 3 bases and J lost 4, with 6 bases in between. This CDR3 spans 12 amino acids. CDR1 SEHNR and CDR2 FQNEAQ come from the germline V gene (reference sequence). CDR3 loop: CASSFNTYGYTF. The CDR3 region has the DNA TGTGCCAGCAGCTTCAACACCTATGGCTACACCTTC. Variable domain in full (rest from reference TRBV7-9 and TRBJ1-2): DTGVSQNPRHKITKRGQNVTFRCDPISEHNRLYWYRQTLGQGPEFLTYFQNEAQLEKSRLLSDRFSAERPKGSFSTLEIQRTEQGDSAMYLCASSFNTYGYTFGSGTRLTVV.

This clonotype was found a few times. V is TRBV20-1 and J is TRBJ2-7; D is unresolved. Germline V gene data show CDR1 as DFQATT and CDR2 as SNEGSKA (reference sequence). This CDR3 comprises 12 residues. The V end was cut by 0 bases, the J end by 7 bases, with 10 bases between. The DNA for the CDR3 is TGCAGTGCTAGAGATAGTACAGCGGAGCAGTACTTC. Encoded protein: CSARDSTAEQYF.

V usage is TRBV5-1 and J usage is TRBJ2-1, with 9 bases fitting TRBD2. The V gene's germline CDR1 is SGHRS and CDR2 YFSETQ. After removal of 0 bases from V and 6 bases from J, the junction contained 4 bases not matched to a gene. The CDR3 sequence is 15 residues long. The CDR3 loop is CASSLVVSGSNEQFF. CDR3 nucleotide sequence: TGCGCCAGCAGCTTGGTGGTTAGCGGGAGCAATGAGCAGTTCTTC.

The J gene is TRBJ2-5, the V gene TRBV7-2; D gene unclear. The V gene's germline CDR1 is SGHTA and CDR2 FQGNSA. The CDR3 runs 13 residues. Trimming left V 5 bases short and J 5 bases short, with 12 bases between. The CDR3 loop is CASSPTNPETQYF. The CDR3 DNA reads as TGTGCCAGCAGCCCTACAAACCCGGAGACCCAGTACTTC.

This clonotype was picked up a small number of times. The rearrangement uses TRBV7-9 and TRBJ2-3, with a tentative D call TRBD2 (6 bases). The germline V gene encodes CDR1 SEHNR and CDR2 FQNEAQ (reference sequence). Trimming took 3 bases from V and 0 from J, leaving 10 bases between them. This CDR3 has 15 amino acids. The DNA of the CDR3 is TGTGCCAGCAGCTTGGCGGGGTCTAGCACAGATACGCAGTATTTT. Amino acid sequence: CASSLAGSSTDTQYF.

CDR3: CASRRRQTGNEKLFF. CDR3 bases: TGTGCCAGCAGACGACGCCAGACTGGCAATGAAAAACTGTTTTTT. The genes are TRBV12-3 or TRBV12-4 and TRBJ1-4; D ambiguous. The V gene lost 6 bases and the J gene lost 5 bases, with 16 bases spanning the gap. CDR3 length: 15 amino acids.